These T cell receptor beta chains were read from a single sample in a study of blood T cell repertoires in COVID-19. Assay: immunoSEQ multiplex PCR; the TCRdb copy retains only in-frame clones and omits some. This table holds 130,000 to 150,000 clones, about four fifths found once. Sequencing was performed on peripheral blood. These receptors all stem from a human donor in a cohort sampled during active COVID-19. The CDR3 runs from the conserved cysteine through the conserved F or W. Each record gives: V gene, J gene, CDR3 length, CDR3 protein.

TRBV7-9	TRBJ1-2	16	CASSTQKKGQSYGYTF
TRBV11-2	TRBJ1-2	12	CASSLDSHGYTF
TRBV12-5	TRBJ2-3	16	CASGLYTGGPPDTQYF
TRBV28	TRBJ2-3	16	CASNKNRGPYTDTQYF
TRBV5-1	TRBJ2-2	14	CASRIQGNTGELFF
TRBV2	TRBJ2-3	14	CASSEGTRADTQYF
TRBV19	TRBJ2-3	15	CASTDRNQGRDTQYF
TRBV9	TRBJ1-5	14	CASSSTGANQPQHF
TRBV6-5	TRBJ1-1	13	CASVGQGITEAFF
TRBV6-5	TRBJ2-2	15	CATTTDRGHGGELFF
TRBV2	TRBJ2-7	13	CASQVRVGHEQYF
TRBV5-6	TRBJ2-5	13	CASRRTGSETQYF
TRBV24-1	TRBJ2-5	16	CATSDPGQGDQETQYF
TRBV29-1	TRBJ2-5	10	CSVGGETQYF
TRBV9	TRBJ2-2	14	CASSPGMGTGELFF
TRBV28	TRBJ1-2	14	CASSTPEGNYGYTF
TRBV28	TRBJ2-2	20	CASSPEPGQGYMSDTGELFF
TRBV6-5	TRBJ1-5	14	CASTLRTGIQPQHF
TRBV7-2	TRBJ2-7	14	CASSLIASSYEQYF
TRBV28	TRBJ2-4	19	CASSLRDYRGEGAKNIQYF
TRBV6-5	TRBJ1-1	13	CASSEVMNTEAFF
TRBV3-1/TRBV3-2	TRBJ2-2	16	CASSQGRSANTGELFF
TRBV3-1/TRBV3-2	TRBJ1-2	12	CASSRTGDGYTF
TRBV3-1/TRBV3-2	TRBJ2-5	18	CASSLRPASGFSRETQYF
TRBV24-1	TRBJ2-2	15	CATSDVHGVPGELFF
TRBV21-1	TRBJ1-1	14	CASSKGGPNTEAFF
TRBV4-2	TRBJ2-4	15	CASSLKAGGGDIQYF
TRBV5-1	TRBJ2-1	13	CASRGLAGFYLFF
TRBV7-6	TRBJ1-3	17	CASSRTQLGQAGNTIYF
TRBV6-5	TRBJ2-1	14	CASSPGTGANEQFF
TRBV25-1	TRBJ2-6	18	CASSGLGTGGSGANVLTF
TRBV24-1	TRBJ2-5	16	CATSDLSGQRKETQYF
TRBV12-5	TRBJ2-3	14	CASGRDRTTDTQYF
TRBV10-2	TRBJ2-5	13	CASSAGGRETQYF
TRBV5-1	TRBJ1-4	14	CASKKGEGNEKLFF
TRBV2	TRBJ2-1	14	CASSDSGSYNEQFF